This TCR beta chain was identified in a study of shared clonotypes between healthy human individuals. Study results and limitations: Represented diversity (both genetic and exposure-history) was limited by the small number of donors.

As to this clone: The antigen is unknown.

The V gene's germline CDR1 is SGDLS and CDR2 YYNGEE. The V end lost 5 bases, the J end lost 8 bases, and 22 bases lay between the germline ends. The CDR3 sequence is 15 residues long. Only in-frame clones appear in the TCRdb table, and some are missing; sequencing was by immunoSEQ multiplex PCR. The sample holds 450,000 to 500,000 clones, around 85% seen once. This sequence originates from a woman in her thirties or forties in good health. Some clones in this sample may be carry-over from other donors' samples. The V gene is TRBV9, the J gene TRBJ1-2; maybe TRBD1 (6 bases). Sequences were obtained from PBMCs. The CDR3 is CASRPSETGTRGYTF. CDR3 in DNA: TGTGCCAGCAGACCCAGTGAAACAGGGACACGGGGCTACACCTTC.